Below, 29 T cell receptor beta chains from the same sample are listed, as sequenced in a study of blood T cells in healthy people across ages. The authors ran a second PCR of roughly 6 to 12 cycles using a sample-barcoded 5' primer and a J-beta primer mix. TCRdb recomputed calls from the 5' RACE reads with MiXCR, one row per CDR3 protein. Of roughly 800,000 distinct CDR3 sequences listed, nearly 60% are singletons. The sequenced sample consisted of blood. These receptors were collected from a man between 25 and 39 years old in good health.

The CDR3 nucleotides read TGTGCCAGCCGACCGGGATCTTACAATGAGCAGTTCTTC. Amino acid sequence: CASRPGSYNEQFF. This sequence joins TRBV6-5 and TRBJ2-1, with D possibly being TRBD2 (5 bases). This CDR3 is built from 13 residues. The V gene lost 8 bases and the J gene lost 4 bases, with 12 bases spanning the gap. Looked up from germline, CDR1 is MNHEY and CDR2 is SVGAGI.

V and J are TRBV11-2 and TRBJ2-1; D may be TRBD1 (5 bases). Trimming took off 0 bases at V and 10 bases at J, with 13 bases between the two ends. CDR1 is SGHAT and CDR2 is FQNNGV in the germline V gene. The CDR3 is 14 amino acids. CDR3 DNA: TGTGCCAGCAGCTTAGAATGGGCCTCAGGGGAGCAGTTCTTC. Its protein is CASSLEWASGEQFF. Full variable domain (rest looked up from reference TRBV11-2 and TRBJ2-1): EAGVAQSPRYKIIEKRQSVAFWCNPISGHATLYWYQQILGQGPKLLIQFQNNGVVDDSQLPKDRFSAERLKGVDSTLKIQPAKLEDSAVYLCASSLEWASGEQFFGPGTRLTVL.

Here the CDR3 reads CASSFPTAGIYNEQFF. CDR3 nucleotide sequence: TGTGCCAGCAGCTTCCCTACGGCGGGCATTTACAATGAGCAGTTCTTC. The rearrangement uses TRBV5-5 and TRBJ2-1; TRBD2 might be the D (5 bases). Trimming removed 2 bases at V and 4 bases at J, with 16 bases between. This CDR3 has 16 amino acids. CDR1 is SGHKS and CDR2 is YYEKEE in the germline V gene (reference sequence).

The gene calls are TRBV4-3 and TRBJ1-4, with 7 bases identical to TRBD1. V was clipped by 0 bases and J by 7 bases; unmatched bases: 5. The V gene's germline CDR1 is LGHNA and CDR2 YSLEER. The CDR3 spans 15 residues. CDR3 protein: CASSQEHPGGEKLFF. The CDR3 DNA follows: TGCGCCAGCAGCCAAGAACACCCAGGGGGTGAAAAACTGTTTTTT.

The rearrangement uses TRBV7-2 and TRBJ2-2, with 9 bases aligning to TRBD1. Germline V gene lookup returns CDR1 SGHTA and CDR2 FQGNSA. This CDR3 comprises 15 residues. Germline trimming cut 5 bases from V and 4 bases from J; bases unmatched to any gene: 5. This CDR3 reads CASSVGQGLTGELFF. CDR3 sequence (DNA): TGTGCCAGCAGCGTGGGACAGGGTCTCACCGGGGAGCTGTTTTTT. The entire variable domain, with the rest obtained from reference TRBV7-2 and TRBJ2-2, is as follows: GAGVSQSPSNKVTEKGKDVELRCDPISGHTALYWYRQSLGQGLEFLIYFQGNSAPDKSGLPSDRFSAERTGGSVSTLTIQRTQQEDSAVYLCASSVGQGLTGELFFGEGSRLTVL.

The chain is built from TRBV7-9 and TRBJ2-5, with 11 nucleotides matching TRBD2. The CDR3 is made up of 13 amino acids. CDR1 and CDR2 from the germline V gene are SEHNR and FQNEAQ (reference sequence). V was pared by 4 bases and J by 11 bases, with 6 bases of the junction left unmatched. DNA of the CDR3: TGTGCCAGCAGCTCGGGACTAGCGGAAGAGCAGTACTTC. Translated: CASSSGLAEEQYF.

This clonotype was recorded a few times. The chain couples TRBV7-2 to TRBJ2-5, with 8 positions matching TRBD1. V shed 5 bases, J shed 11 bases, and the junction held 13 bases outside the gene matches. The CDR3 covers 14 residues. Per the germline V gene, CDR1 is SGHTA and CDR2 is FQGNSA. This CDR3 reads CASSRRDRSNEQYF. CDR3 bases: TGTGCCAGCAGCCGCCGGGACAGGTCCAATGAGCAGTACTTC.

The V and J genes are TRBV10-3 and TRBJ1-1; a weak D match, TRBD1 (5 bases). CDR3 length equals 13 residues. The germline gives CDR1 ENHRY, CDR2 SYGVKD. V gave up 10 bases and J gave up 1 base, with 13 bases separating them. The CDR3 coding sequence is TGTGCCACCTCCGACGGGGGGAACACTGAAGCTTTCTTT. Translating gives CATSDGGNTEAFF.

V gene TRBV15 combines with J gene TRBJ2-7; D unresolved. The J call is uncertain, as TRBJ2-5 better fits the DNA end. The CDR3 is made up of 14 amino acids. From germline, CDR1 is LNHNV and CDR2 YYDKDF (reference sequence). In DNA form, the CDR3 reads TGTGCCACCAGCAGAGTGCGAAAGAAAGAGACCCAGTACTTC. It specifies CATSRVRKKETQYF.

The genes are TRBV7-3 and TRBJ2-1; either TRBD1 or TRBD2 may supply D (5 bases each). The CDR3 loop spans 15 amino acids. CDR1 is SGHTA, CDR2 FQGTGA, per germline. V lost 5 bases and J 2 bases, leaving 13 bases between the germline ends. CDR3 coding DNA: TGTGCCAGCAGCCCTTCTCCGGGACCCTACAATGAGCAGTTCTTC. It yields the protein CASSPSPGPYNEQFF.

J is TRBJ1-6 and V is TRBV4-2, with D hard to call. CDR1 is LGHNA and CDR2 is YNFKEQ in the germline V gene. The V gene lost 0 bases and the J gene lost 9 bases, with 6 bases spanning the gap. This CDR3 region has 13 residues. CDR3 residues: CASSQDNGSPLHF. The CDR3 nucleotides are TGTGCCAGCAGCCAAGACAACGGTTCACCCCTCCACTTT.

The V call is TRBV20-1, the J call TRBJ2-5; 9 nucleotides agree with TRBD1. Germline V lookup: CDR1 DFQATT, CDR2 SNEGSKA (reference sequence). The trim removed 1 base at V and 4 bases at J, leaving 10 bases unmatched. This CDR3 is built from 16 residues. The CDR3 protein is CSARGPGQGRLETQYF. The CDR3, as DNA: TGCAGTGCTAGAGGTCCGGGACAGGGAAGGTTAGAGACCCAGTACTTC.

V is TRBV12-3 or TRBV12-4 and J is TRBJ2-1; D possibly corresponds to TRBD2 (6 bases). The CDR3 covers 15 residues. V gave up 2 bases and J gave up 7 bases, with 15 bases separating them. The CDR3 loop is CASSLLAGIGNEQFF. CDR3 DNA: TGTGCCAGCAGTTTACTCGCGGGAATTGGGAATGAGCAGTTCTTC.

This clonotype was observed a few times. The rearrangement links TRBV2 to TRBJ2-5, with 12 bases that match TRBD1. V lost 7 bases to trimming and J lost 5 bases; unmatched junction nucleotides: 8. CDR1 is SNHLY, CDR2 FYNNEI, per germline. The CDR3 is 15 residues long. CDR3 amino acids: CASNAGTGGMETQYF. DNA for the CDR3: TGTGCCAGCAACGCCGGGACAGGGGGCATGGAGACCCAGTACTTC. Full variable domain (missing parts from reference TRBV2 and TRBJ2-5): EPEVTQTPSHQVTQMGQEVILRCVPISNHLYFYWYRQILGQKVEFLVSFYNNEISEKSEIFDDQFSVERPDGSNFTLKIRSTKLEDSAMYFCASNAGTGGMETQYFGPGTRLLVL.

The chain joins TRBV28 to TRBJ2-1; D is ambiguous. The CDR3 spans 14 residues. V was shortened by 2 bases and J by 1 base, with 6 bases between the two germline ends. The V gene's germline CDR1 is MDHEN and CDR2 SYDVKM. CDR3 sequence (DNA): TGTGCCAGCAGTTTACCCGGATCCTACAATGAGCAGTTCTTC. Protein sequence: CASSLPGSYNEQFF.

This rearrangement joins TRBV7-2 to TRBJ2-7, with 8 bases identical to TRBD1. Germline V gene lookup returns CDR1 SGHTA and CDR2 FQGNSA. After removal of 4 bases from V and 5 bases from J, the junction contained 4 bases not matched to a gene. The CDR3 has 13 residues. The CDR3 here is CASSSLTGDEQYF. The CDR3 DNA is TGTGCCAGCAGCTCCCTGACAGGGGACGAGCAGTACTTC.

This clonotype was found a few times. V and J are TRBV6-6 and TRBJ2-7, with a tentative D call TRBD2 (5 bases). In germline, CDR1 is MNHNY, CDR2 SVGAGI (reference sequence). The V gene lost 5 bases and the J gene lost 6 bases, with 17 bases spanning the gap. The CDR3 loop spans 14 amino acids. The CDR3 reads CASSATSSRSEQYF. For the CDR3, the DNA is TGTGCCAGCAGTGCTACTAGTTCCCGCAGCGAGCAGTACTTC.

The genes are TRBV20-1 and TRBJ2-1; 10 positions match TRBD2. The CDR3 runs to 14 residues. The germline gives CDR1 DFQATT, CDR2 SNEGSKA (reference sequence). After removal of 5 bases from V and 6 bases from J, the junction contained 7 bases not matched to a gene. Here the CDR3 DNA reads TGCAGTGCTGAAACCGGGACTAGCGTCAATGAGCAGTTCTTC. This gives the protein CSAETGTSVNEQFF.

The V gene is TRBV6-6, the J gene TRBJ2-5; 9 bases match TRBD1. From germline, CDR1 is MNHNY and CDR2 SVGAGI (reference sequence). The length of the CDR3 is 15 residues. Trimming cost V 5 bases and J 2 bases; bases outside gene matches: 6. CDR3 nucleotides: TGTGCCAGCAGTCACGCTGGACAGGGGCAAGAGACCCAGTACTTC. This gives the protein CASSHAGQGQETQYF.

This chain joins TRBV7-2 and TRBJ2-6, with D tentatively TRBD2 (5 bases). Trimming shortened V by 0 bases and J by 2 bases, and 11 bases separated the two germline ends. The CDR3 is made up of 17 amino acids. Germline V gene sequence: CDR1 SGHTA, CDR2 FQGNSA. The CDR3 region has the DNA TGTGCCAGCAGCTTAGCGAGGGAGAGGGCTGGGGCCAACGTCCTGACTTTC. This encodes CASSLARERAGANVLTF.

J is TRBJ2-5 and V is TRBV9; TRBD2 aligns across 8 bases. The J call may be in error: the DNA end matches TRBJ2-7 better. CDR1 and CDR2 (germline): SGDLS, YYNGEE. The CDR3 extends over 15 amino acids. The CDR3 protein is CASSVKPAGVSEQYF. CDR3 in DNA: TGTGCCAGCAGCGTGAAGCCAGCGGGAGTAAGCGAGCAGTACTTC.

This clonotype was seen just once. J is TRBJ2-1 and V is TRBV11-2; the D is unclear. Germline V gene sequence: CDR1 SGHAT, CDR2 FQNNGV. This CDR3 is built from 15 residues. The germline V and J ends were trimmed by 1 base and 3 bases, with 10 bases remaining between them. The CDR3 bases are TGTGCCAGCAGCTTAGGGTTGGGTTTCTACAATGAGCAGTTCTTC. This translates into CASSLGLGFYNEQFF.

The rearrangement uses TRBV20-1 and TRBJ1-2; D ambiguous. This CDR3 has 12 residues. CDR1 DFQATT and CDR2 SNEGSKA come from the germline V gene (reference sequence). V lost 3 bases and J 2 bases, leaving 7 bases between the germline ends. The CDR3 bases are TGCAGTGCTAGGGTCGGCAACTATGGCTACACCTTC. It codes for CSARVGNYGYTF.

V gene TRBV9 combines with J gene TRBJ2-1; 10 nucleotides align to TRBD2. The junction had 14 bases not matched to a gene; V was cut back by 7 bases and J by 7 bases. Germline assignment: CDR1 SGDLS and CDR2 YYNGEE. The CDR3 extends over 16 amino acids. The CDR3: CASRGAGGPEVNEQFF. The CDR3 coding sequence is TGTGCCAGCCGGGGAGCGGGAGGGCCGGAGGTAAATGAGCAGTTCTTC. The whole variable domain, remainder taken from reference TRBV9 and TRBJ2-1, is DSGVTQTPKHLITATGQRVTLRCSPRSGDLSVYWYQQSLDQGLQFLIQYYNGEERAKGNILERFSAQQFPDLHSELNLSSLELGDSALYFCASRGAGGPEVNEQFFGPGTRLTVL.

This clonotype turned up a few times. The chain uses TRBV27 and TRBJ1-2; possibly TRBD1 for D (5 bases). Trimming removed 3 bases at V and 8 bases at J, with 19 bases between. The CDR3 totals 15 residues. Germline CDR1 reads MNHEY; CDR2 reads SMNVEV (reference sequence). CDR3 bases: TGTGCCAGCAGTTTTGGGACGGCTGGTTCGGGAGGCTACACCTTC. This sequence encodes CASSFGTAGSGGYTF.

V and J are TRBV3-1 and TRBJ2-2, with D possibly TRBD2 on 6 matching bases. This CDR3 spans 16 amino acids. V lost 2 bases to trimming and J lost 2 bases, with 12 bases between them. Germline V CDR1 and CDR2: LGHDT, YNNKEL (reference sequence). The CDR3 DNA reads as TGTGCCAGCAGCCAACGGGCGGGGACCAACACCGGGGAGCTGTTTTTT. This translates into CASSQRAGTNTGELFF.

This rearrangement joins TRBV20-1 to TRBJ2-7, with a possible D match to TRBD2 (5 bases). From germline, CDR1 is DFQATT and CDR2 SNEGSKA (reference sequence). V lost 3 bases, J lost 9 bases, and 21 bases lay in between. This CDR3 spans 14 amino acids. The CDR3 region is CSARLVTSREGQYF. The CDR3 DNA reads as TGCAGTGCTAGGCTCGTCACATCCCGAGAGGGGCAGTACTTC.

This chain links TRBV5-1 with TRBJ2-7, with no clear D. V was shortened by 0 bases and J by 3 bases, with 13 bases between the two germline ends. This CDR3 spans 15 amino acids. CDR1 and CDR2 from the germline V gene are SGHRS and YFSETQ. The CDR3 region has the DNA TGCGCCAGCAGCTTGGCAGCAGAACTGAACTACGAGCAGTACTTC. This codes for CASSLAAELNYEQYF.

The chain is built from TRBV12-5 and TRBJ1-1; D remains unclear. The CDR3 extends over 15 amino acids. Trimming removed 2 bases at V and 7 bases at J, with 17 bases between. The germline V gene has CDR1 LGHNT and CDR2 FRNRAP. This chain's CDR3 is CASGLPFKVGGEAFF. The CDR3 nucleotides are TGTGCTAGTGGTTTGCCCTTCAAAGTCGGTGGTGAAGCTTTCTTT.